This note documents a single TCR beta chain sequence. Sequence at one end of the junction differs from germline and may be a read error. TCRdb used MiXCR to reprocess the RT-PCR reads, holding one entry per CDR3 protein. In the table there are hundreds of thousands of distinct CDR3 sequences, 14% of which are singletons. Material for sequencing was memory CD4+ T cells from blood. This clonotype originated in a female donor in good health, serving as a healthy control.

DNA of the CDR3: TGTGCCAGCAGCCAAGGGCAGAACGCCGGGGAGCTGTTTTTT. As protein: CASSQGQNAGELFF. The genes are TRBV3-1 and TRBJ2-2, with D unresolved. There are 14 residues in the CDR3. Germline values: CDR1 LGHDT, CDR2 YNNKEL (reference sequence).